The source of this T cell receptor beta chain is a study of T cells after posttransplantation cyclophosphamide. Study-wide findings and caveats: Blood and skin or GI T cell repertoires showed limited TRB overlap. Donor CD8+ memory clones often dominated recipient blood repertoires at later times. After PTCy, TRB diversity resembled that of CNI/methotrexate controls.

Concerning this clone: No antigen is known for it.

The assay was immunoSEQ multiplex PCR, and TCRdb's table has in-frame clones only and misses some. The sample carries roughly 30,000 clones, around nine tenths recorded once. This CDR3 contains 15 residues. Germline values: CDR1 SGHDT, CDR2 YYEEEE. The J segment lost 0 bases and the V segment lost 5 bases, leaving 8 bases of the junction unmatched. Specimen: PBMCs. This clonotype originated in a woman in her forties with a blood cancer, CMV-positive, and with a related stem cell donor. The rearrangement joins TRBV5-6 to TRBJ2-7; TRBD1 aligns across 7 bases. Written as DNA, the CDR3 is TGTGCCAGCAGGGAGACAGGGATAGACTCCTACGAGCAGTACTTC. Its translation is CASRETGIDSYEQYF.